This T cell receptor (beta chain) was sequenced in a study of Graves' ophthalmopathy and Graves' hyperthyroidism. Study-wide context: Over 18 months of follow-up, stable hyperthyroidism required that no ophthalmopathy appear.

Study-level results: In predicting ophthalmopathy progression, the model reached 65% to 71% sensitivity and 72.22% specificity. The authors also found most expanded thyroid clonotypes above 0.001 frequency in blood. Using a 13-signature model, the authors split ophthalmopathy from stable hyperthyroidism, with roughly 88% sensitivity and around 76% specificity.

The study amplified TCR beta CDR3 regions using RNA transcripts. Investigators did first-round RT-PCR with HTBI primers, then second-round multiplex PCR. In TCRdb, the multiplex PCR reads were re-called with MiXCR into one record per CDR3 protein. The table includes around 520,000 distinct CDR3 sequences, roughly 39% detected once. On this clonotype itself: Its antigen is not known.

This receptor was taken from an adult man with Graves' hyperthyroidism. Sequenced sample: peripheral blood or thyroid tissue (not recorded which).

In DNA, the CDR3 is TGTGCCAGCAGCTTCCGGGACAGGGGTCATGGCTACACCTTC. This sequence encodes CASSFRDRGHGYTF. V gene TRBV7-9 combines with J gene TRBJ1-2; 10 bases fit TRBD1. Germline V gene lookup returns CDR1 SEHNR and CDR2 FQNEAQ (reference sequence). CDR3 length: 14 residues. With 3 bases clipped from V and 6 bases from J, the junction kept 4 bases outside the gene matches.